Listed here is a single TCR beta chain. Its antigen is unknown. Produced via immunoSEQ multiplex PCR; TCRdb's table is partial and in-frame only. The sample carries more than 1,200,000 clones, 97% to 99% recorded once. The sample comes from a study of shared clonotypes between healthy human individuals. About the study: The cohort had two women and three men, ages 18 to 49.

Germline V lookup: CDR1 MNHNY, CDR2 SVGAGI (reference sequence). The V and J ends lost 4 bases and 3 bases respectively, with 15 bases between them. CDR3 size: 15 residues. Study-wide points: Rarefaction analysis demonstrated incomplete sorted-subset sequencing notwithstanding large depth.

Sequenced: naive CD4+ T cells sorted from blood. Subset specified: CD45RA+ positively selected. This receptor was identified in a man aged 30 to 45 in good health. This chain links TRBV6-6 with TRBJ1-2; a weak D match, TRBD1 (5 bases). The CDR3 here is CASSLEAGTYYGYTF. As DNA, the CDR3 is TGTGCCAGCAGTTTAGAAGCAGGGACTTACTATGGCTACACCTTC.